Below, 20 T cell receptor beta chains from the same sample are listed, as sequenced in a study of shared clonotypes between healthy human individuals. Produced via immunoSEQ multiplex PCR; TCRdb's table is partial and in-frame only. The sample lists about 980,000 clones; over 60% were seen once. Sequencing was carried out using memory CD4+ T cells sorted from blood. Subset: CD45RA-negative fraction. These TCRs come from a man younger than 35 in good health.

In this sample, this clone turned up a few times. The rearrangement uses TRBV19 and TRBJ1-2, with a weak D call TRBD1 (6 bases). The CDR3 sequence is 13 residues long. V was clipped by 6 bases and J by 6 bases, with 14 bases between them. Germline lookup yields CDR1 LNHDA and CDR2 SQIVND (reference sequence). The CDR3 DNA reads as TGTGCCAGTAGCCAAGGGACATGGAATGGCTACACCTTC. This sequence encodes CASSQGTWNGYTF. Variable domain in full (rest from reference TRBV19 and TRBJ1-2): DGGITQSPKYLFRKEGQNVTLSCEQNLNHDAMYWYRQDPGQGLRLIYYSQIVNDFQKGDIAEGYSVSREKKESFPLTVTSAQKNPTAFYLCASSQGTWNGYTFGSGTRLTVV.

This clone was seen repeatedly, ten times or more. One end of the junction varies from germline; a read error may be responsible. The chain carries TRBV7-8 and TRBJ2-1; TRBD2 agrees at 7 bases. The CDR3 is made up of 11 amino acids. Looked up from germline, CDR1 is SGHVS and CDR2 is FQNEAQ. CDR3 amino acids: CASSLGGEGIF. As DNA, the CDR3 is TGTGCCAGCAGCTTAGGCGGGGAGGGGATCTTC.

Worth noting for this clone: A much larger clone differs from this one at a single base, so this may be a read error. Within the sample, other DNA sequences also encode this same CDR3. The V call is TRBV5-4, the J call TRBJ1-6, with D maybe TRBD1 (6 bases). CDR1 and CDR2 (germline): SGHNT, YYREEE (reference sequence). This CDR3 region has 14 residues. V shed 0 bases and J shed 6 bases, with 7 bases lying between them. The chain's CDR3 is CASSLGQVNSPLHF. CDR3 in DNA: TGTGCCAGCAGCTTGGGACAGGTTAATTCACCCCTCCACTTT.

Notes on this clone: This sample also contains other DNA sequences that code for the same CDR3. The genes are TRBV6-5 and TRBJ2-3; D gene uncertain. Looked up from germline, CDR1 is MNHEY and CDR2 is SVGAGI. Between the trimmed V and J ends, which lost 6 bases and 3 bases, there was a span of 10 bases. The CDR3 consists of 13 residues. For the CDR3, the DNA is TGTGCCAGCAGGACCCCCGGGACAGATACGCAGTATTTT. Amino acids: CASRTPGTDTQYF.

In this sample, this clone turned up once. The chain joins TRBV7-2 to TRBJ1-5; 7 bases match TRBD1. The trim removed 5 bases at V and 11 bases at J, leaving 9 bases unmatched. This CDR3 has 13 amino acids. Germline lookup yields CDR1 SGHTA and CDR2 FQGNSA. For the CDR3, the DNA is TGTGCCAGCAGCCCCTCGACAGGGAGGTCCCAGCATTTT. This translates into CASSPSTGRSQHF.

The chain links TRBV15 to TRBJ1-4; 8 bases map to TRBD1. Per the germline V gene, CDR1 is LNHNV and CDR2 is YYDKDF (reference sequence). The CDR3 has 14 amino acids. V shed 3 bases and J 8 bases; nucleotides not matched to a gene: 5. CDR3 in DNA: TGTGCCACCAGCAGCCAGGGGGCGCCGGAAAAACTGTTTTTT. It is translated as CATSSQGAPEKLFF.

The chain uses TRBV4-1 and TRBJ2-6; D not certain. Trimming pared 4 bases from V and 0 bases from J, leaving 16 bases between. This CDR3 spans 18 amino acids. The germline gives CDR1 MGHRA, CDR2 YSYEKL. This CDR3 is CASSLQGQGVSGANVLTF. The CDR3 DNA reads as TGCGCCAGCAGCCTACAAGGCCAAGGCGTCTCTGGGGCCAACGTCCTGACTTTC.

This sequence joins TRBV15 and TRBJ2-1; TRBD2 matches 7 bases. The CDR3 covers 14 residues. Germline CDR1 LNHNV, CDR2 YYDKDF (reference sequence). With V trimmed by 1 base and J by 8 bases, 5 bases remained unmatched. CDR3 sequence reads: CATSRARGDDEQFF. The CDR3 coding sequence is TGTGCCACCAGCAGAGCTCGGGGGGACGATGAGCAGTTCTTC.

CDR3 DNA: TGTGCCAGCAGCCCTCGTTCAGGGTCAACCTTGAGCTCTGGAAACACCATATATTTT. Protein: CASSPRSGSTLSSGNTIYF. V is TRBV27 and J is TRBJ1-3, with D tentatively TRBD1 (5 bases). Trimming removed 6 bases from V and 0 bases from J, with 24 bases in between. This CDR3 is 19 amino acids long. Germline lookup yields CDR1 MNHEY and CDR2 SMNVEV (reference sequence).

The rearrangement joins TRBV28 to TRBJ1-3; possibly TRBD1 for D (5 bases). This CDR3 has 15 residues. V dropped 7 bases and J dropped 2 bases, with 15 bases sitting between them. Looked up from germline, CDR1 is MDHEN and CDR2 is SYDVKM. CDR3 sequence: CASTPPAGTGNTIYF. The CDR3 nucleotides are TGTGCCAGCACCCCGCCAGCAGGGACTGGAAACACCATATATTTT.

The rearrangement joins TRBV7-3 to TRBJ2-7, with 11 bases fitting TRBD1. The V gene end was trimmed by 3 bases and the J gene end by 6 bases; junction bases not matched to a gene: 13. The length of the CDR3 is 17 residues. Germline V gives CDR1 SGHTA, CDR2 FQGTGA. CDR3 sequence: CASSLGGRGQGASEQYF. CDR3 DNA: TGTGCCAGCAGCTTGGGCGGTCGTGGACAGGGGGCGTCCGAGCAGTACTTC.

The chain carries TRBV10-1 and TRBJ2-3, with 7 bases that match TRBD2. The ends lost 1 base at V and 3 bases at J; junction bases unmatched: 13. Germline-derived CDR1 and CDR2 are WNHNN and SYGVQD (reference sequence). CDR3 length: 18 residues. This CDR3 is CASSEFGGSGERTDTQYF. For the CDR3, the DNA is TGCGCCAGCAGTGAGTTCGGTGGAAGCGGGGAGAGGACAGATACGCAGTATTTT.

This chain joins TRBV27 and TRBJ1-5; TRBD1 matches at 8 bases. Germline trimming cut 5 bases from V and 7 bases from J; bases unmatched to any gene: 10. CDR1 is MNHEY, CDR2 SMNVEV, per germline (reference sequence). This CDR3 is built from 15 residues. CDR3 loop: CASSPLDRVFQPQHF. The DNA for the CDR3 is TGTGCCAGCAGTCCTTTGGACAGGGTCTTCCAGCCCCAGCATTTT.

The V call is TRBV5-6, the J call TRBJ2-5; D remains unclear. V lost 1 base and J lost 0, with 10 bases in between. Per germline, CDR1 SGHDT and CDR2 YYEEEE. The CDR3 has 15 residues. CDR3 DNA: TGTGCCAGCAGCTTGTACTTTCTATACCAAGAGACCCAGTACTTC. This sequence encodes CASSLYFLYQETQYF.

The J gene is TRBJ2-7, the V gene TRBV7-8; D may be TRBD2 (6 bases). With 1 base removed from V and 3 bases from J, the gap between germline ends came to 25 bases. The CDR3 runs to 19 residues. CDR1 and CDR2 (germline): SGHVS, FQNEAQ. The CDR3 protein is CASSLGSGVTASGRYEQYF. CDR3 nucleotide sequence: TGTGCCAGCAGCTTAGGATCGGGGGTGACAGCTTCCGGACGCTACGAGCAGTACTTC. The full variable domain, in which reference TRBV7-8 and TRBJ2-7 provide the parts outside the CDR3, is GAGVSQSPRYKVAKRGQDVALRCDPISGHVSLFWYQQALGQGPEFLTYFQNEAQLDKSGLPSDRFFAERPEGSVSTLKIQRTQQEDSAVYLCASSLGSGVTASGRYEQYFGPGTRLTVT.

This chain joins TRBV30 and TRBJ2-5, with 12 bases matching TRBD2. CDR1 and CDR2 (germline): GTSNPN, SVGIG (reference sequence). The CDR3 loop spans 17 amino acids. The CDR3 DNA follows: TGTGCTGAGCAACCCACACCGCTAGCGGGAGGGCGGGAGACCCAGTACTTC. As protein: CAEQPTPLAGGRETQYF. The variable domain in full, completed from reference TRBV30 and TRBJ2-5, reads SQTIHQWPATLVQPVGSPLSLECTVEGTSNPNLYWYRQAAGRGLQLLFYSVGIGQISSEVPQNLSASRPQDRQFILSSKKLLLSDSGFYLCAEQPTPLAGGRETQYFGPGTRLLVL.

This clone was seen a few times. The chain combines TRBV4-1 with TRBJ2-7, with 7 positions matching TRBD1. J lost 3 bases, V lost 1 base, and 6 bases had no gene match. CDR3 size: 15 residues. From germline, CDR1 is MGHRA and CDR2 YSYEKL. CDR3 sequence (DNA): TGCGCCAGCAGCCAAGCCCGACAGGGTGTCTACGAGCAGTACTTC. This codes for CASSQARQGVYEQYF.

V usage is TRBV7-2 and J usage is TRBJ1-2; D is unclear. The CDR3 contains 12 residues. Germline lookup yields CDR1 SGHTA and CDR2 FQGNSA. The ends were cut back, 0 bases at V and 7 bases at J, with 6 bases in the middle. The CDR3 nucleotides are TGTGCCAGCAGCTTAGCGGTGGGTGGCTACACCTTC. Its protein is CASSLAVGGYTF.

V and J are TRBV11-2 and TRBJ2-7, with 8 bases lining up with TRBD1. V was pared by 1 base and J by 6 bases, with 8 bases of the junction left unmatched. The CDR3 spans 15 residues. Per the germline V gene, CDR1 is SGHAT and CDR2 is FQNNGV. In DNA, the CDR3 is TGTGCCAGCAGCTTAGGCGGACAGGGAAGAAGCGAGCAGTACTTC. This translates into CASSLGGQGRSEQYF.

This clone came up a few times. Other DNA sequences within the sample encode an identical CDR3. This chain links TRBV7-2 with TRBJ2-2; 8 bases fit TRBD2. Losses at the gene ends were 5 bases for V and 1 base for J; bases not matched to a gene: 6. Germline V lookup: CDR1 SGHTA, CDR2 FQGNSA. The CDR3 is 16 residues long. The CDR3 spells CASSPRTSLNTGELFF. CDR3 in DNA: TGTGCCAGCAGCCCACGGACTAGCCTGAACACCGGGGAGCTGTTTTTT.